The text below deals with one TCR beta chain. The specificity of this receptor is unknown. No base quality information exists; no much larger clone differs at one position. The donors were healthy, HIV-negative adults who had no recently reported acute infections or vaccinations. Every donor was a Caucasian adult living in Nashville, Tennessee, USA. Magnetic negative selection was used to enrich CD4+ T cells, after which naive cells were positively selected on CD45RA and the negative fraction became the memory subset. After blood collection by leukapheresis, PBMCs were isolated using Ficoll-Histopaque density gradient centrifugation and then cryopreserved in the vapor phase of liquid nitrogen. Purity and quantity of every magnetically sorted T cell population were checked by analytical flow cytometry. Each sorted fraction had its genomic DNA isolated and then quantified by UV absorbance on a Nanodrop 2000c.

The source of the sample is a study of shared clonotypes between healthy human individuals (dated by TCRdb to the early 2020s). Looking at the study overall: The cohort comprised a couple of women and a few men aged 18 to 49 years. To estimate repertoire size and how much clonotype sharing occurs between individuals, the study deeply sequenced the blood TCR repertoires of several healthy adults. For each donor, three plates each were used for CD4 naive and CD4 memory, two plates were used for CD8 naive, and one plate was used for CD8 memory. Between about 0.8 and 9.5 billion PBMCs per donor were obtained by leukapheresis. Libraries were prepared and TCR repertoires were sequenced by different laboratories using diverse techniques, in order to increase sequencing depth and limit assay-specific biases. The full study reports these points: Because the study included only a small number of donors, the genetic and exposure-history diversity represented was limited. Higher generation probabilities were observed for clonotypes shared by all four sorted-subset donors than for non-shared clonotypes. Sharing across a handful of donors was observed for about 5% of naive CD4, 3% to 3.5% of naive CD8, over 2% of memory CD4, and roughly 0.4% of memory CD8 clonotypes. Larger estimated clonotype richness was generally found for naive subsets than for memory subsets. Only blood was sampled, and tissue TCR repertoires likely differ from those in blood. Even with the large sequencing depth, rarefaction of the sorted-subset datasets indicated that sequencing was incomplete. Based on pairwise subsampling, the degree of clonotype sharing among donors was expected to be affected by sequencing depth.

TCR CDR3 regions were amplified from genomic DNA by multiplex PCR using the deep immunoSEQ assay. Genomic DNA extracted from each cell subset was distributed evenly over all wells of several immunoSEQ 96-well plates, and each plate served as one replicate. For sorted subsets, each replicate PCR was loaded with roughly 200 ng genomic DNA, equivalent to 25,000 to 35,000 T cell genomes. Purified libraries were measured with a Qubit 3.0 fluorometer, size-checked on a Bioanalyzer 2100, and measured again with the KAPA Library Quantification kit. A separate single-read 150-cycle Illumina NextSeq 550 flow cell was used to sequence each immunoSEQ 96-well plate. As for the original processing: Because only junctional sequences without quality scores were contained in the immunoSEQ output, filtering matching that applied to full-length reads could not be performed. Sequences were annotated with PyIR, a Python wrapper for IgBLAST v1.9, and V/J genes and CDR3 were assigned using IMGT germline references. Reads with weak V/J assignments (E-value above 1e-6), missing CDR3, stop codons, out-of-frame junctions, or ambiguous translated residues were removed. V3J clonotypes were defined by identical inferred V gene, J gene, and CDR3 amino acid sequence. Percentage overlap between repertoires was computed as shared unique clonotypes divided by the size of the smaller repertoire. Repertoire richness was assessed with RTK rarefaction, the Chao1 estimator, and Recon v2.1 estimates of unobserved clonotypes. Generation probabilities for all TCRbeta clonotypes obtained by the gDNA method from a few donors were computed using OLGA. TCRdb's version of the immuneACCESS table is confined to in-frame rearrangements and falls short of the full clone set. An unresolved V gene accounts for under half of the shortfall where checked; the remainder is of unknown origin. From that table come the V and J calls and clone size; the DNA was used to work out D and trimming. The sample contains about 1.5 million clones, more than 95% of them found a single time. About 1.2% of the sample lies in the top ten.

The CDR3 runs 18 amino acids, cysteine and phenylalanine included. The only DNA kept is the CDR3, 54 bases in frame from the first base. The CDR1 and CDR2 encoded by the germline V gene are WSHSY and SAAADI. Clipping removes 6 bases from V and 6 bases from J, with 16 as the unmatched junction base count. The rearrangement combines TRBV10-2 with TRBJ2-3, and 12 bases in between align with TRBD2. The receptor comes from a man aged 25-40 years in good health. Material: naive CD4+ T cells sorted from blood. Sample cell subset or site, as interpreted from the label and publication: CD45RA+ positively selected. CDR3 loop: CASRRTSGTANFGDTQYF. The DNA sequence follows: TGCGCCAGCAGACGGACTAGCGGGACCGCCAACTTCGGGGATACGCAGTATTTT.